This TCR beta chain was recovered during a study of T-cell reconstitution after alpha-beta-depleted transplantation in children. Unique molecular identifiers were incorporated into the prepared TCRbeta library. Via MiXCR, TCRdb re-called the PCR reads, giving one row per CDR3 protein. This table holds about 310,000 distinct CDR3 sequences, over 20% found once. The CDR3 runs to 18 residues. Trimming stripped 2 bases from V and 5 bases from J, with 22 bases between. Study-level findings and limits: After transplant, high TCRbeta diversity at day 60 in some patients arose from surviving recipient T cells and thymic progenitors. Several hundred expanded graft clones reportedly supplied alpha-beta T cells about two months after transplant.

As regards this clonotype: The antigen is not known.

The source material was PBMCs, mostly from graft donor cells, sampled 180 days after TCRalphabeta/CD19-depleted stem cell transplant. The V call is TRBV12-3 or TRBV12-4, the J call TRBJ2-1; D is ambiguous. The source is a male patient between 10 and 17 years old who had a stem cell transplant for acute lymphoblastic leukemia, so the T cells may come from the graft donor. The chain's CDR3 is CASSLQRVLLSTDNEQFF. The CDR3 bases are TGTGCCAGCAGTTTACAGCGTGTCCTCCTTTCTACTGACAATGAGCAGTTCTTC.